Below are 2 T cell receptor beta chains sequenced from a single sample in a study of blood T cells in healthy people across ages (dated by TCRdb to the mid-2010s). Receptor libraries were prepared by 5' RACE. Sequencing instrument: Illumina HiSeq 2500. A second PCR of about 6 to 11 cycles was performed with a sample-barcoded 5' primer and a J-beta primer mix. TCRdb reanalyzed the raw reads on its own, using fastp at Q25 for trimming and MiXCR for clone calling, and kept in-frame beta chains. Under each unique CDR3 protein, matching rows form one entry showing the most common genes and DNA. This sample is represented by roughly 1,500,000 distinct CDR3 sequences; 34% of them were singletons. The ten largest account for around 11% of the sample. Sequencing was done on a sample of blood. Receptors were obtained from a woman aged 25 to 45 in good health.

Only a few counts were recorded for this clonotype. The J gene is TRBJ2-7, the V gene TRBV7-8; D uncertain. The V gene's germline CDR1 is SGHVS and CDR2 FQNEAQ. The V end lost 1 base, the J end lost 3 bases, and 10 bases lay between the germline ends. The CDR3 is 14 residues long. For the CDR3, the DNA is TGTGCCAGCAGCTTAGTAACCGGATTCTACGAGCAGTACTTC. Protein product: CASSLVTGFYEQYF.

The V and J genes are TRBV5-6 and TRBJ2-5, with 16 bases identical to TRBD2. Germline V gives CDR1 SGHDT, CDR2 YYEEEE. J gave up 0 bases and V 4 bases, and 6 bases lay outside the gene matches. This CDR3 comprises 18 residues. CDR3 amino acids: CASSAGTSGGAYQETQYF. The CDR3 bases are TGTGCCAGCAGCGCAGGGACTAGCGGGGGGGCATACCAAGAGACCCAGTACTTC. Complete variable domain (other parts from reference TRBV5-6 and TRBJ2-5): DAGVTQSPTHLIKTRGQQVTLRCSPKSGHDTVSWYQQALGQGPQFIFQYYEEEERQRGNFPDRFSGHQFPNYSSELNVNALLLGDSALYLCASSAGTSGGAYQETQYFGPGTRLLVL.